This section outlines one T cell receptor beta chain sequence together with its context. The antigen remains unidentified. An end of the junction differs from the germline gene, which may be a read error. TCRdb itself ran the 5' RACE reads through MiXCR, one entry per CDR3 protein. This table holds nearly 550,000 distinct CDR3 sequences, about 19% found once. These data originate in a study of T cells after yellow fever vaccination. Study-level points and caveats: Reappearance after the booster was observed for most primary-vaccination clones (roughly 97% CD4, over 70% CD8).

Germline V gene sequence: CDR1 MNHEY, CDR2 SVGAGI. The CDR3 loop spans 15 amino acids. This specimen consisted of PBMCs, obtained 15 days after the yellow fever booster vaccination. The rearrangement joins TRBV6-5 to TRBJ1-1; D unresolved. The sequence came from a man under 40 who received the YFV17D yellow fever vaccine. CDR3 amino acids: CASSDSPRTNTEAFF. CDR3 DNA sequence: TGTGCCAGCAGTGACTCTCCCCGCACGAACACTGAAGCTTTCTTT.